The T cell receptor (beta chain) described here comes from a study of beta chain features in type 1 diabetes. Study results and caveats: Naive, central memory and Treg TCRB repertoires appeared more alike in patients than in healthy donors.

This clone was counted between two and nine times. Its target is not known. Sequenced material consisted of expressed TCRB transcripts (all of the isolated RNA was reverse transcribed). The table came from immunoSEQ multiplex PCR; TCRdb's copy has only in-frame clones and leaves some out. The sample has 330,000 or so clones; 14% are singletons. The V gene lost 2 bases and the J gene lost 4 bases, with 3 bases spanning the gap. The CDR3 runs to 11 residues. The germline V gene encodes CDR1 MNHNS and CDR2 SASEGT. V and J are TRBV6-1 and TRBJ2-7; unclear D gene. This clonotype originated in a young man in good health. The specimen sequenced was central memory CD4+ T cells from blood. The CDR3 nucleotides read TGTGCCAGCAGTGAAATTTACGAGCAGTACGTC. Translation: CASSEIYEQYV.